These T cell receptor beta chains were read from a single sample in a study of blood T cell repertoires in COVID-19. TCRdb keeps only in-frame clones here, not all; method: immunoSEQ multiplex PCR. The table has 200,000 to 250,000 clones, around 87% seen once. Sequencing was performed on peripheral blood. Receptor source: a woman between 45 and 60 years old with COVID-19, enrolled during active disease. CDR3s include the opening cysteine and the closing phenylalanine or tryptophan. The order of the fields is D gene, V gene, J gene, clone size, CDR3 length, CDR3 DNA, CDR3 protein. The D gene is left open where the match is weak. Clone size is not always given. Where it is, it says once, few, many or a class for expanded clones.

>.|TRBV11-3|TRBJ2-3|.|12
TGTGCCAGCAGCTTAGATGAGGGTACGCAGTATTTT
CASSLDEGTQYF
>TRBD2|TRBV12-5|TRBJ2-3|.|15
TGTGCTAGTGGTTGGGGAGCGGGGACCACAGATACGCAGTATTTT
CASGWGAGTTDTQYF
>.|TRBV4-1|TRBJ2-2|.|15
TGCGCCAGCAGCCGACAGGAGCGGGAAACCGGGGAGCTGTTTTTT
CASSRQERETGELFF
>TRBD1|TRBV4-1|TRBJ2-7|.|17
TGCGCCAGCAGCCAAGGGGTATGGCAGGGGGCATCCTACGAGCAGTACTTC
CASSQGVWQGASYEQYF
>.|TRBV10-3|TRBJ1-5|few|14
TGTGCCACTCAACCTAACTATAGCAATCAGCCCCAGCATTTT
CATQPNYSNQPQHF
>.|TRBV7-8|TRBJ2-6|.|14
TGTGCCAGCAGCTCTAACAGGGGGGCCAACGTCCTGACTTTC
CASSSNRGANVLTF
>.|TRBV5-4|TRBJ2-3|.|14
TGTGCCAGCAGCTATAGCTTGAACACAGATACGCAGTATTTT
CASSYSLNTDTQYF
>.|TRBV7-8|TRBJ2-3|few|12
TGTGCCAGCGGCCCCCGTACAGATACGCAGTATTTT
CASGPRTDTQYF
>TRBD1|TRBV11-3|TRBJ1-6|.|13
TGTGCCAGCACCGAGACAGGGGTTTCACCCCTCCACTTT
CASTETGVSPLHF
>.|TRBV28|TRBJ1-3|.|15
TGTGCCAGCAGTTTACTAACTAGCTCTGGAAACACCATATATTTT
CASSLLTSSGNTIYF